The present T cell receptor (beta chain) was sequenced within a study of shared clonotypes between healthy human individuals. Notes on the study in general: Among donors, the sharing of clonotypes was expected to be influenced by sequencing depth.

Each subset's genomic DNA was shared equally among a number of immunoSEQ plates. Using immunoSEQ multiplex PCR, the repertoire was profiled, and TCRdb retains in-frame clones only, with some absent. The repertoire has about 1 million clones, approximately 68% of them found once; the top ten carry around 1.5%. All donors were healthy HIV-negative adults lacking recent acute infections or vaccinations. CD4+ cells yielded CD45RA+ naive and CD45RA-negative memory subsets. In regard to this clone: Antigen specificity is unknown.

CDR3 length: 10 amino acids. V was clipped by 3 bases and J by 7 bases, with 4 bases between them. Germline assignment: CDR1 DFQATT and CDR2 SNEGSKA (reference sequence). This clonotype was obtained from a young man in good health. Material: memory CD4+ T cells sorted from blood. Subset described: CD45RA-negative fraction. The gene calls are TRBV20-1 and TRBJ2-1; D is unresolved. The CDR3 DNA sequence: TGCAGTGCTAGTAAAAATGAGCAGTTCTTC. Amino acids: CSASKNEQFF.